This T cell receptor (beta chain) was observed in a study of CD8 T cells in Susac syndrome. Trimming took 0 bases from V and 4 from J, leaving 9 bases between them. This CDR3 has 14 residues. CDR1 is SGHDN, CDR2 FVKESK, per germline. Healthy donors acted as controls, with matching for age and sex. The RNA input was about 0.5 to 1 ug, and it was reverse transcribed with random hexamers. Across 54 Vbeta and 13 Jbeta, immunoSEQ multiplex PCR amplified TCR beta CDR3. Each CDR3 protein gets one entry after TCRdb re-called the immunoSEQ multiplex PCR reads with MiXCR. The data contain under 200,000 distinct CDR3 sequences, 90% to 95% of them singletons.

The rearrangement links TRBV14 to TRBJ1-2; perhaps TRBD1 as D (5 bases). The clonotype originates from a human donor in good health. The material sequenced was CD4+ T cells from PBMCs. CDR3 region: CASSQELGAYGYTF. DNA for the CDR3: TGTGCCAGCAGCCAAGAATTAGGGGCCTATGGCTACACCTTC.